The rows below give T cell receptor beta chains drawn from one sample of a study of OX40 agonist ivuxolimab in advanced cancers. The assay was immunoSEQ multiplex PCR, and TCRdb's table has in-frame clones only and misses some. The data hold about 75,000 clones, with around 86% observed a single time. The material sequenced was CD4+ or CD8+ T cells sorted from blood, taken in a trial of the OX40 agonist ivuxolimab. The source of these receptors is an adult with an advanced solid tumor such as melanoma, head and neck, liver or kidney cancer. CDR3s include the opening cysteine and the closing phenylalanine or tryptophan. A D gene is named only where the DNA matches it firmly. Clone sizes are given selectively: once, few, many, or a class where the clone is expanded.

TGTGCCAGCAGCCAATACGCTACCCGGCCTGGCGCCACCGGGGAGCTGTTTTTT	CASSQYATRPGATGELFF	TRBV4-2	TRBJ2-2	-	-
TGTGCCAGCAGCCCAGCTGGGGGGAGGAACACTGAAGCTTTCTTT	CASSPAGGRNTEAFF	TRBV7-3	TRBJ1-1	-	-
TGTGCCAGTAGGGCACGACAGTACAATCAGCCCCAGCATTTT	CASRARQYNQPQHF	TRBV19	TRBJ1-5	-	few
TGTGCCACCAGCAGAGATAACGTACGCACTGGGGAGCTGTTTTTT	CATSRDNVRTGELFF	TRBV15	TRBJ2-2	-	-
TGTGCCAGCAGCCCCCGGTGGACCGGGGATTCACCCCTCCACTTT	CASSPRWTGDSPLHF	TRBV7-2	TRBJ1-6	-	-
TGTGCCAGCAATATCCTATGGCTGGCGGGCTATGGCTACACCTTC	CASNILWLAGYGYTF	TRBV2	TRBJ1-2	-	-
TGTGCCAGCAGTTTAAACAGGGATAGCAATCAGCCCCAGCATTTT	CASSLNRDSNQPQHF	TRBV27	TRBJ1-5	-	-
TGCGCCAGCAGCTTAGATAGCTCCGGGGAGCTGTTTTTT	CASSLDSSGELFF	TRBV5-1	TRBJ2-2	-	once
TGTGCCAGCTCAGAGCAGAGTAGCAATCAGCCCCAGCATTTT	CASSEQSSNQPQHF	TRBV18	TRBJ1-5	-	few
TGTGCCAGCGCTGGGACAGGGGGGAACAATGAGCAGTTCTTC	CASAGTGGNNEQFF	TRBV27	TRBJ2-1	TRBD1	-
TGTGCCAGCAGCCGACACGGTGAAGCTTTCTTT	CASSRHGEAFF	TRBV14	TRBJ1-1	-	-
TGTGCCAGCAACTCTCCCGGGAGTACCTACAATGAGCAGTTCTTC	CASNSPGSTYNEQFF	TRBV27	TRBJ2-1	-	once
TGTGCCAGCAGTTACTTGACTAGCGGGGCCTACGAGCAGTACTTC	CASSYLTSGAYEQYF	TRBV6-5	TRBJ2-7	TRBD2	-
TGTGCCAGCAGTGAAGCAGCCCCGAACACCGGGGAGCTGTTTTTT	CASSEAAPNTGELFF	TRBV2	TRBJ2-2	-	-
TGTGCCAGCAGCACGATACAGGGTTCCTACGAGCAGTACTTC	CASSTIQGSYEQYF	TRBV11-2	TRBJ2-7	-	-
TGCGCCAGCAGCTTAACACGGAACCAAGAGACCCAGTACTTC	CASSLTRNQETQYF	TRBV5-1	TRBJ2-5	-	-
TGTGCCAGCTCACCTCTGCCCGGGACAGAAGGTCAGCCCCAGCATTTT	CASSPLPGTEGQPQHF	TRBV18	TRBJ1-5	TRBD1	-
TGTGCCAGCAGCGCGAACATTGGGTTAGTGAGCGAAAAACTGTTTTTT	CASSANIGLVSEKLFF	TRBV9	TRBJ1-4	-	-
TGCACCAGCAGCCAAGATGGGACTAGCGGGAGCAATCCCTACGAGCAGTACTTC	CTSSQDGTSGSNPYEQYF	TRBV1	TRBJ2-7	-	-
TGTGCCAGTAGTGTCAGACAGGGCGGGACTGAAGCTTTCTTT	CASSVRQGGTEAFF	TRBV19	TRBJ1-1	TRBD1	-
TGTGCCAGCAGCCCCCAGTTTATCGGGCCTGAAGCTTTCTTT	CASSPQFIGPEAFF	TRBV7-9	TRBJ1-1	-	-
TGTGCCAGCAGTCGAGGGCTACCGAATCAGCCCCAGCATTTT	CASSRGLPNQPQHF	TRBV6-5	TRBJ1-5	-	once
TGTGCCAGCAGTTCCGACAGGGAGGTCAGCGGCTACACCTTC	CASSSDREVSGYTF	TRBV6-5	TRBJ1-2	TRBD1	-
TGTGCCACCGCTTCTGTTCAGGTGTCGTCGGACGAGCAGTACTTC	CATASVQVSSDEQYF	TRBV15	TRBJ2-7	-	-
TGTGCTAGTGGTTTGGGTCGCTCGGGGGGGCTGGGGTTACTAGGGCACACAGATACGCAGTATTTT	CASGLGRSGGLGLLGHTDTQYF	TRBV12-5	TRBJ2-3	TRBD2	-
TGTGCCAGCAGCGTAGATGGAGCTAGCGGGGGTAACACCGGGGAGCTGTTTTTT	CASSVDGASGGNTGELFF	TRBV9	TRBJ2-2	TRBD2	medium-sized
TGTGCCAGCAGTTTAACGGTAACGGGTGGCTACACCTTC	CASSLTVTGGYTF	TRBV27	TRBJ1-2	-	-